The rows below give T cell receptor beta chains drawn from one sample of a study of T-cell reconstitution after alpha-beta-depleted transplantation in children. Using its own MiXCR run on the PCR reads, TCRdb lists one record per CDR3 protein. The sample lists approximately 520,000 distinct CDR3 sequences; about an eighth were seen once. The sample consisted of PBMCs, mostly from graft donor cells, taken 180 days after TCRalphabeta/CD19-depleted stem cell transplant. These TCRs come from a female patient under 10 years old who had a stem cell transplant for aplastic anemia, so the T cells may come from the graft donor. The CDR3 runs from the conserved cysteine through the conserved F or W. D genes are given only for firm matches. The size field is filled for only some rows; it gives once, few, many or a size class.

>TRBV20-1|TRBD2|TRBJ2-1|-
CSATSGRPNNEQFF
TGCAGTGCTACTAGCGGGAGGCCCAACAATGAGCAGTTCTTC
>TRBV25-1|-|TRBJ2-3|many
CASGNISTDTQYF
TGTGCCAGCGGGAATATAAGCACAGATACGCAGTATTTT
>TRBV3-1|TRBD2|TRBJ2-1|few
CASSQDRLAGLYNEQFF
TGTGCCAGCAGCCAAGATCGTCTAGCGGGACTTTACAATGAGCAGTTCTTC
>TRBV29-1|-|TRBJ2-7|many
CSVGGGYREQYF
TGCAGCGTTGGAGGGGGATATCGCGAGCAGTACTTC
>TRBV9|TRBD2|TRBJ2-1|-
CASSVDGLDPYNEQFF
TGTGCCAGCAGCGTGGACGGACTAGACCCATACAATGAGCAGTTCTTC
>TRBV10-3|TRBD2|TRBJ2-1|few
CAISDPGTSGSNEGNEQFF
TGTGCCATCAGTGATCCCGGGACTAGCGGGAGTAACGAGGGGAATGAGCAGTTCTTC
>TRBV11-2|TRBD1|TRBJ2-1|few
CASSLARGHNEQFF
TGTGCCAGCAGCTTAGCCAGGGGGCACAATGAGCAGTTCTTC
>TRBV12-3/TRBV12-4|-|TRBJ1-2|few
CAARGGRNYGYTF
TGTGCCGCCCGTGGGGGAAGAAACTATGGCTACACCTTC
>TRBV19|-|TRBJ1-2|-
CASSAPGLNNYGYTF
TGTGCCAGTAGTGCACCGGGACTGAATAACTATGGCTACACCTTC
>TRBV5-5|TRBD1|TRBJ2-1|-
CASSLNSGQQEFF
TGTGCCAGCAGCTTAAATTCGGGACAGCAAGAGTTCTTC
>TRBV28|-|TRBJ2-7|few
CASSFGGSPYEQYF
TGTGCCAGCAGTTTTGGCGGGTCTCCCTACGAGCAGTACTTC
>TRBV29-1|TRBD2|TRBJ2-4|few
CSVAGLAGGSKNIQYF
TGCAGCGTTGCGGGACTAGCGGGAGGGAGCAAAAACATTCAGTACTTC
>TRBV29-1|TRBD1|TRBJ2-3|many
CSVGTGFSDTQYF
TGCAGCGTTGGGACAGGGTTTTCAGATACGCAGTATTTT
>TRBV28|-|TRBJ1-2|few
CASSFPTRGGKDYGYTF
TGTGCCAGCAGTTTCCCAACGAGGGGGGGGAAGGACTATGGCTACACCTTC
>TRBV5-6|-|TRBJ2-3|few
CASSLRLDRLNTDTQYF
TGTGCCAGCAGCTTGCGCCTCGACAGGTTGAACACAGATACGCAGTATTTT
>TRBV28|TRBD2|TRBJ2-7|few
CASAIAGSYEQYF
TGTGCCAGCGCGATAGCGGGGAGCTACGAGCAGTACTTC
>TRBV10-3|TRBD2|TRBJ2-7|-
CAISGGPSGRLSYEQYF
TGTGCCATCAGTGGGGGCCCTAGCGGGCGCCTCTCCTACGAGCAGTACTTC
>TRBV7-2|TRBD2|TRBJ2-2|few
CASSLLAGVIGELFF
TGTGCCAGCAGCTTATTGGCGGGAGTTATCGGGGAGCTGTTTTTT
>TRBV29-1|-|TRBJ1-6|few
CSDAGPGVLYNSPLHF
TGCAGCGATGCGGGACCGGGGGTCCTTTATAATTCACCCCTCCACTTT
>TRBV20-1|-|TRBJ1-6|-
CSDFKRAYNSPLHF
TGCAGTGATTTTAAGCGGGCCTATAATTCACCCCTCCACTTT
>TRBV7-9|TRBD2|TRBJ2-7|-
CASSLAAGKAGEQYF
TGTGCCAGCAGCTTAGCAGCGGGTAAAGCGGGAGAGCAGTACTTC
>TRBV6-2/TRBV6-3|-|TRBJ2-1|-
CASSYNRRYTYSEQFF
TGTGCCAGCAGTTACAATCGTCGGTACACCTACAGTGAGCAGTTCTTC
>TRBV5-1|TRBD2|TRBJ2-5|-
CASSFRLAGVETQYF
TGCGCCAGCAGCTTTCGCCTAGCGGGAGTAGAGACCCAGTACTTC
>TRBV7-9|TRBD2|TRBJ2-7|many
CASSLQGELAGPYEQYF
TGTGCCAGCAGCTTACAGGGGGAACTAGCGGGACCCTACGAGCAGTACTTC
>TRBV7-2|TRBD2|TRBJ2-3|-
CASSLMSAGGLRDTQYF
TGTGCCAGCAGCCTAATGTCTGCGGGAGGGCTAAGAGATACGCAGTATTTT
>TRBV28|-|TRBJ1-5|-
CASSSLGGTSNQPQHF
TGTGCCAGCAGTTCCCTTGGGGGGACGAGCAATCAGCCCCAGCATTTT
>TRBV7-2|-|TRBJ1-2|-
CASSLASRLRDYGYTF
TGTGCCAGCAGCTTAGCATCAAGGCTGAGGGACTATGGCTACACCTTC
>TRBV12-3/TRBV12-4|-|TRBJ2-1|-
CASRQPIHHDEQFF
TGTGCCAGCAGGCAACCTATACACCACGATGAGCAGTTCTTC
>TRBV29-1|-|TRBJ2-5|-
CSVGGKETQYF
TGCAGCGTTGGGGGGAAAGAGACCCAGTACTTC
>TRBV28|-|TRBJ2-7|few
CASSLGAVYEQYF
TGTGCCAGCAGTTTAGGGGCAGTTTACGAGCAGTACTTC
>TRBV10-3|TRBD1|TRBJ2-5|many
CAISDPNRGRWQETQYF
TGTGCCATCAGTGATCCCAACAGGGGGCGGTGGCAAGAGACCCAGTACTTC
>TRBV15|-|TRBJ2-5|few
CATRRKGGLAETQYF
TGTGCCACCAGAAGAAAGGGGGGATTAGCGGAGACCCAGTACTTC
>TRBV7-9|TRBD1|TRBJ1-6|-
CASSHPGGWSSPLHF
TGTGCCAGCAGCCACCCAGGGGGCTGGAGTTCACCCCTCCACTTT
>TRBV29-1|-|TRBJ2-2|few
CSVGGAPTGELFF
TGCAGCGTTGGGGGGGCGCCCACCGGGGAGCTGTTTTTT
>TRBV29-1|TRBD1|TRBJ1-1|few
CSVRDRARFTEAFF
TGCAGCGTCCGGGACAGGGCTCGGTTCACTGAAGCTTTCTTT
>TRBV5-1|-|TRBJ1-1|few
CASSLSGETEAFF
TGCGCCAGCAGCTTGTCTGGGGAGACTGAAGCTTTCTTT
>TRBV3-1|TRBD2|TRBJ2-1|-
CASCQGYAGGNEQFF
TGTGCCAGCTGCCAAGGGTACGCGGGAGGCAATGAGCAGTTCTTC
>TRBV7-8|-|TRBJ2-1|few
CASSPGPYKGQFF
TGTGCCAGCAGCCCCGGGCCTTACAAGGGGCAGTTCTTC
>TRBV7-6|TRBD2|TRBJ2-2|-
CASSFTTGTRRNTGELFF
TGTGCCAGCAGCTTCACTACCGGGACTAGACGAAACACCGGGGAGCTGTTTTTT
>TRBV2|-|TRBJ2-5|-
CASCPVQLAETQYF
TGTGCCAGCTGTCCCGTACAGCTGGCGGAGACCCAGTACTTC
>TRBV29-1|TRBD1|TRBJ2-7|-
CSAEAGTGSYEQYF
TGCAGCGCCGAGGCCGGGACAGGATCCTACGAGCAGTACTTC
>TRBV5-1|TRBD2|TRBJ2-3|-
CASSSPGLAGGNTDTQYF
TGCGCCAGCAGCTCGCCGGGACTAGCGGGAGGAAACACAGATACGCAGTATTTT
>TRBV29-1|TRBD1|TRBJ1-1|few
CSVGQGAGTEAFF
TGCAGCGTTGGACAGGGGGCGGGGACTGAAGCTTTCTTT
>TRBV6-2/TRBV6-3|TRBD2|TRBJ2-7|-
CASSPLTSESSYEQYF
TGTGCCAGCAGCCCCCTGACTAGCGAGAGCTCCTACGAGCAGTACTTC
>TRBV7-6|TRBD1|TRBJ1-2|few
CASSPTGSYGYTF
TGTGCCAGCAGCCCGACAGGGAGCTATGGCTACACCTTC
>TRBV6-2/TRBV6-3|-|TRBJ2-3|-
CASSSDQGLLPRDTQYF
TGTGCCAGCAGTTCCGACCAAGGACTCCTTCCCCGGGATACGCAGTATTTT
>TRBV25-1|-|TRBJ1-6|-
CASRDSLGDSPLHF
TGTGCCAGCCGGGACTCCCTGGGTGATTCACCCCTCCACTTT
>TRBV5-1|-|TRBJ2-2|many
CASSRNTGELFF
TGTGCCAGCTCACGAAACACCGGGGAGCTGTTTTTT